Listed below are T cell receptor beta chains from one sample, sequenced in a study of patients and donors after allogeneic stem cell transplantation. MiXCR, run by TCRdb on the RT-PCR reads, gives a single entry per CDR3 protein. This table holds 15,000 to 20,000 distinct CDR3 sequences, 4.5% to 5.5% found once. Sequencing was carried out using blood, either unsorted or a sorted T cell fraction (not recorded which). These receptor sequences come from a human donor who was either an allogeneic HSCT recipient or a stem cell or donor lymphocyte infusion donor (not recorded which). It is not recorded whose cells these are; they may come from a transplant donor. Both conserved end residues are part of each CDR3. The D gene is left open where the match is weak. Expanded clones are given a class, and other clones once, few, many or no size at all.

CDR3	DNA	V	size	J	D
CASSYTDSNEQFF	TGTGCCAGCAGTTACACGGACTCCAATGAGCAGTTCTTC	TRBV6-5	many	TRBJ2-1	NA
CASWSGRTGLSGNTIYF	TGTGCCAGCTGGAGTGGGCGAACAGGATTATCTGGAAACACCATATATTTT	TRBV27	many	TRBJ1-3	NA
CASSPSGRDSPLHF	TGTGCCAGCAGCCCCTCAGGTCGTGATTCACCCCTCCACTTT	TRBV7-9	few	TRBJ1-6	NA
CASSLFHPDRRLNEKLFF	TGCGCCAGCAGCTTGTTCCACCCGGACCGCCGACTTAATGAAAAACTGTTTTTT	TRBV5-1	NA	TRBJ1-4	NA
CASSPSGRGQDTEAFF	TGTGCCAGCAGCCCCTCGGGACGGGGGCAAGACACTGAAGCTTTCTTT	TRBV7-9	many	TRBJ1-1	NA
CASSPYRGQMNTEAFF	TGTGCCAGTAGTCCCTACAGGGGGCAAATGAACACTGAAGCTTTCTTT	TRBV19	many	TRBJ1-1	TRBD1
CASSLDVGRQGIPLHF	TGTGCCAGCAGCTTGGACGTCGGGAGGCAGGGGATCCCCCTCCACTTT	TRBV5-5	few	TRBJ1-6	NA
CASTLAGADNEQFF	TGTGCCAGCACACTAGCGGGAGCTGACAATGAGCAGTTCTTC	TRBV2	medium-sized	TRBJ2-1	TRBD2
CASSQRDSDTQYF	TGCGCCAGCAGCCAAAGGGATTCAGATACGCAGTATTTT	TRBV4-1	many	TRBJ2-3	NA
CSVGGGRVGYGYTF	TGCAGCGTTGGGGGGGGCAGGGTTGGCTATGGCTACACCTTC	TRBV29-1	many	TRBJ1-2	NA
CASSYTGETQYF	TGTGCCAGCAGCTACACGGGGGAGACCCAGTACTTC	TRBV12-3/TRBV12-4	many	TRBJ2-5	NA
CASSRETTRAPAQYF	TGCGCCAGCAGTCGGGAGACCACCAGAGCCCCGGCGCAGTATTTT	TRBV4-1	many	TRBJ2-3	NA
CASRPTGTGGDTQYF	TGTGCCAGCAGACCTACCGGGACAGGGGGTGATACGCAGTATTTT	TRBV6-1	NA	TRBJ2-3	TRBD1
CASSSGQGAGTEAFF	TGTGCCAGCAGTTCCGGACAGGGCGCCGGCACTGAAGCTTTCTTT	TRBV2	many	TRBJ1-1	TRBD1
CASSYSGNYEQYF	TGTGCCAGCAGTTACTCCGGTAACTACGAGCAGTACTTC	TRBV6-6	many	TRBJ2-7	NA
CASSPRASEYQETQYF	TGTGCCAGCAGTCCGAGGGCCTCGGAGTACCAAGAGACCCAGTACTTC	TRBV7-9	NA	TRBJ2-5	NA
CASSPPGTGGIKNIQYF	TGTGCCAGCTCACCCCCCGGGACAGGGGGCATCAAAAACATTCAGTACTTC	TRBV18	NA	TRBJ2-4	TRBD1
CATSTLGQGLNGYTF	TGTGCCACCTCGACTTTGGGACAGGGCCTAAATGGCTACACCTTC	TRBV28	many	TRBJ1-2	TRBD1
CSARAGGFTDTQYF	TGCAGTGCTCGAGCGGGGGGCTTTACAGATACGCAGTATTTT	TRBV20-1	many	TRBJ2-3	TRBD2
CASSLGMGTANYGYTF	TGTGCCAGCAGCTTGGGTATGGGGACAGCTAACTATGGCTACACCTTC	TRBV5-4	many	TRBJ1-2	TRBD1
CASSKTRTGELFF	TGTGCCAGCAGTAAGACAAGAACCGGGGAGCTGTTTTTT	TRBV6-2/TRBV6-3	many	TRBJ2-2	NA
CSASGALYGYTF	TGCAGTGCTTCCGGGGCTCTTTATGGCTACACCTTC	TRBV20-1	many	TRBJ1-2	NA
CATSDFNDGQGIDTQYF	TGTGCCACCAGTGATTTTAACGACGGGCAGGGGATAGATACGCAGTATTTT	TRBV24-1	many	TRBJ2-3	NA
CASSPYRVLETQYF	TGTGCCAGCTCACCATACAGGGTATTAGAGACCCAGTACTTC	TRBV18	few	TRBJ2-5	NA
CASSTSTSGKETQYF	TGTGCCAGCAGCACCTCGACTAGCGGGAAAGAGACCCAGTACTTC	TRBV7-9	NA	TRBJ2-5	TRBD2
CASSECLRSDYSNQPQHF	TGTGCCAGCAGTGAATGTCTGCGCTCGGATTATAGCAATCAGCCCCAGCATTTT	TRBV25-1	many	TRBJ1-5	NA
CASSLGGRMNSPLHF	TGTGCCAGCAGTTTGGGGGGCAGGATGAATTCACCCCTCCACTTT	TRBV27	many	TRBJ1-6	NA
CASSRTGGPGNTIYF	TGTGCCAGCAGTCGGACAGGGGGGCCTGGAAACACCATATATTTT	TRBV6-1	few	TRBJ1-3	TRBD1
CSARAGPNGYTF	TGCAGTGCTAGAGCAGGACCTAATGGCTACACCTTC	TRBV20-1	many	TRBJ1-2	NA
CASSLAGGRDEQYF	TGTGCCAGCAGTTTGGCGGGAGGGCGCGACGAGCAGTACTTC	TRBV28	many	TRBJ2-7	TRBD2
CATPGRYSYNEQFF	TGTGCCACCCCCGGGCGCTACTCCTACAATGAGCAGTTCTTC	TRBV7-9	many	TRBJ2-1	NA
CASSMWTDYGYTF	TGTGCCAGCAGTATGTGGACAGACTATGGCTACACCTTC	TRBV6-1	many	TRBJ1-2	NA
CASSLGSLSGGGNTIYF	TGCGCCAGCAGCTTGGGATCCTTGTCGGGAGGTGGAAACACCATATATTTT	TRBV5-1	many	TRBJ1-3	NA
CSAGSGGLTDEQYF	TGCAGTGCGGGTTCTGGGGGTCTTACGGACGAGCAGTACTTC	TRBV20-1	few	TRBJ2-7	NA
CASSPGTGPQPQHF	TGTGCCAGCAGCCCCGGGACAGGGCCTCAGCCCCAGCATTTT	TRBV7-9	NA	TRBJ1-5	TRBD1
CASSIFLDRGGYTF	TGTGCCAGTAGTATATTCCTGGACAGGGGTGGCTACACCTTC	TRBV19	NA	TRBJ1-2	TRBD1
CASSQGPGNTIYF	TGCGCCAGCAGCCAAGGTCCCGGAAACACCATATATTTT	TRBV4-1	many	TRBJ1-3	NA
CASSMRPGTEAFF	TGTGCCAGTAGTATGAGGCCAGGCACTGAAGCTTTCTTT	TRBV19	few	TRBJ1-1	NA